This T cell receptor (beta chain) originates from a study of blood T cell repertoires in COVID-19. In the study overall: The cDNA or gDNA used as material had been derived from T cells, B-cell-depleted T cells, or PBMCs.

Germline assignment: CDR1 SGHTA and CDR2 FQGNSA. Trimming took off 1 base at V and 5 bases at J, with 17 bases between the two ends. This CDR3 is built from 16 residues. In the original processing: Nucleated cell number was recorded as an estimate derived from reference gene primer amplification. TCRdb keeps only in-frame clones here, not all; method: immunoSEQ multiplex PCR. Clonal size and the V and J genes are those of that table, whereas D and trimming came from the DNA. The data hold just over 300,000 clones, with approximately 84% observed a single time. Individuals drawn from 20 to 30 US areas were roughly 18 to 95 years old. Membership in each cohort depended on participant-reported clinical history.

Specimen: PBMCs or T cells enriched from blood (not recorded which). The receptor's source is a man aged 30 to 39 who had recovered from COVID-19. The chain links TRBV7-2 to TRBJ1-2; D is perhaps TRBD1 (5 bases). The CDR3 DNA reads TGTGCCAGCAGCTTAGATAGTCTGTCTACAGGTTATGGCTACACCTTC. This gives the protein CASSLDSLSTGYGYTF.